These T cell receptor beta chains were read from a single sample in a study of blood T cells in healthy people across ages. TCRdb reprocessed the 5' RACE reads with MiXCR, giving one entry per CDR3 protein. The sample gives about 800,000 distinct CDR3 sequences, more than 20% of which show up once; more than 3% is in the top ten. The same sample was also studied in work on T cells of mothers and their children.

Sequencing was done on a sample of blood. These receptors were obtained from a boy under 18 in good health. Each CDR3 is given with its conserved first and last residue. The order of the fields is clone size, D gene, J gene, V gene, CDR3 DNA, CDR3 protein. The D gene is left open where the match is weak. Clone size is not always given. Where it is, it says once, few, many or a class for expanded clones.

clone size: few; D gene: NA; J gene: TRBJ1-1; V gene: TRBV28; CDR3 DNA: TGTGCCAGCAGTCCGGACAACACTGAAGCTTTCTTT; CDR3 protein: CASSPDNTEAFF
clone size: NA; D gene: NA; J gene: TRBJ2-7; V gene: TRBV6-6; CDR3 DNA: TGTGCCAGCAGTTACTCCGACTACGAGCAGTACTTC; CDR3 protein: CASSYSDYEQYF
clone size: NA; D gene: TRBD2; J gene: TRBJ2-3; V gene: TRBV4-1; CDR3 DNA: TGCGCCAGCAGCCAAGGACTAGCGGTGCTTAGCACAGATACGCAGTATTTT; CDR3 protein: CASSQGLAVLSTDTQYF
clone size: few; D gene: TRBD1; J gene: TRBJ2-5; V gene: TRBV28; CDR3 DNA: TGTGCCAGCAGCCCGGGACAGGGAGTTCGAGAGGGAGAGACCCAGTACTTC; CDR3 protein: CASSPGQGVREGETQYF
clone size: few; D gene: TRBD2; J gene: TRBJ2-7; V gene: TRBV29-1; CDR3 DNA: TGCAGCGCGGTGAGGGGTCCTAGCGGGAGGGCCTATGACTATGAGCAGTACTTC; CDR3 protein: CSAVRGPSGRAYDYEQYF
clone size: NA; D gene: NA; J gene: TRBJ1-1; V gene: TRBV18; CDR3 DNA: TGTGCCAGCTCACTCTTTCTGGGGGGGGCTGGGACTGAAGCTTTCTTT; CDR3 protein: CASSLFLGGAGTEAFF
clone size: NA; D gene: TRBD1; J gene: TRBJ2-7; V gene: TRBV28; CDR3 DNA: TGTGCCAGCAGTTTTTATGGGACAGGGGACCACGAGCAGTACTTC; CDR3 protein: CASSFYGTGDHEQYF
clone size: few; D gene: NA; J gene: TRBJ2-1; V gene: TRBV4-1; CDR3 DNA: TGCGCCAGCAGCCAAGACCGGGTCGGCGTTGAGCAGTTCTTC; CDR3 protein: CASSQDRVGVEQFF
clone size: few; D gene: NA; J gene: TRBJ2-1; V gene: TRBV7-2; CDR3 DNA: TGTGCCAGCAGCTTAGTCTATGAGCAGTTCTTC; CDR3 protein: CASSLVYEQFF
clone size: few; D gene: NA; J gene: TRBJ2-7; V gene: TRBV2; CDR3 DNA: TGTGCCGGGGGGACGGTCGGTTCCTACGAGCAGTACTTC; CDR3 protein: CAGGTVGSYEQYF
clone size: NA; D gene: TRBD1; J gene: TRBJ2-7; V gene: TRBV28; CDR3 DNA: TGTGCCAGCAGTTTATTGGGACAGCACGAGCAGTACTTC; CDR3 protein: CASSLLGQHEQYF
clone size: NA; D gene: NA; J gene: TRBJ1-4; V gene: TRBV11-2; CDR3 DNA: TGTGCCAGCAGCCAAAGCGGCAGGGATAATGAAAAACTGTTTTTT; CDR3 protein: CASSQSGRDNEKLFF
clone size: NA; D gene: NA; J gene: TRBJ1-5; V gene: TRBV2; CDR3 DNA: TGTGCCAGCGGCCAGGGGTACTCCGAAGGCCATTTT; CDR3 protein: CASGQGYSEGHF
clone size: NA; D gene: TRBD1; J gene: TRBJ1-1; V gene: TRBV18; CDR3 DNA: TGTGCCAGCTCACCCCAACACCAGGGGGCTGGTTACACTGAAGCTTTCTTT; CDR3 protein: CASSPQHQGAGYTEAFF
clone size: NA; D gene: TRBD2; J gene: TRBJ2-1; V gene: TRBV29-1; CDR3 DNA: TGCAGCGCCGTTACTAGCGCGCGTTCCTACAATGAGCAGTTCTTC; CDR3 protein: CSAVTSARSYNEQFF
clone size: NA; D gene: NA; J gene: TRBJ2-3; V gene: TRBV29-1; CDR3 DNA: TGCAGCGTTGATGGGGGCGAGGTCTCCAGCACAGATACGCAGTATTTT; CDR3 protein: CSVDGGEVSSTDTQYF
clone size: NA; D gene: NA; J gene: TRBJ2-5; V gene: TRBV6-5; CDR3 DNA: TGTGCCAGCAGCCGTACGGGGTCAGGGGATGAGACCCAGTACTTC; CDR3 protein: CASSRTGSGDETQYF
clone size: NA; D gene: NA; J gene: TRBJ2-5; V gene: TRBV14; CDR3 DNA: TGTGCCAGCAGCCCGAACCTACCCGAAGAGACCCAGTACTTC; CDR3 protein: CASSPNLPEETQYF
clone size: NA; D gene: NA; J gene: TRBJ2-5; V gene: TRBV6-6; CDR3 DNA: TGTGCCAGCTCGGCGGGGCAGAGCCAAGAGACCCAGTACTTC; CDR3 protein: CASSAGQSQETQYF
clone size: NA; D gene: NA; J gene: TRBJ1-1; V gene: TRBV28; CDR3 DNA: TGTGCCAGCAGTTTATATACAGGCACTGAAGCTTTCTTT; CDR3 protein: CASSLYTGTEAFF
clone size: few; D gene: NA; J gene: TRBJ1-2; V gene: TRBV4-1; CDR3 DNA: TGCGCCAGCAGCCAAGCGCTGTCTGGCTATGGCTACACCTTC; CDR3 protein: CASSQALSGYGYTF
clone size: NA; D gene: NA; J gene: TRBJ2-1; V gene: TRBV29-1; CDR3 DNA: TGCAGCGTTGAGGGGTGGGAGTCGGGAAATGAGCAGTTCTTC; CDR3 protein: CSVEGWESGNEQFF
clone size: NA; D gene: TRBD1; J gene: TRBJ2-3; V gene: TRBV11-2; CDR3 DNA: TGTGCCAGCAGCTTAGGGACAGGTCCCACAGATACGCAGTATTTT; CDR3 protein: CASSLGTGPTDTQYF